Each of the 9 T cell receptor beta chains below was sequenced from the same sample in a study of shared clonotypes between healthy human individuals (dated by TCRdb to the early 2020s). Library preparation was by the immunoSEQ multiplex PCR assay. TCRdb limited this immuneACCESS table to in-frame rearrangements with V and J called. A share of clones is missing; checked studies link under half to unresolved V genes, and the rest is unexplained. This sample lists approximately 510,000 clones; more than 65% were detected once. The ten largest clones add up to over 10% of the sample. Sequenced material: PBMCs. Source of these receptors: a woman between 40 and 50 years old in good health. Some clones in this sample may be carry-over from other donors' samples.

The chain employs TRBV5-1 and TRBJ2-5; 8 bases match TRBD2. The CDR3 covers 16 residues. Losses at the gene ends were 4 bases for V and 4 bases for J; bases not matched to a gene: 12. Germline CDR1 is SGHRS and CDR2 is YFSETQ. The CDR3 sequence: CASSLLPSGFGETQYF. The CDR3 bases are TGCGCCAGCAGCCTCTTACCTAGCGGGTTTGGAGAGACCCAGTACTTC.

The rearrangement links TRBV28 to TRBJ2-1, with 8 bases identical to TRBD1. Germline V gene data show CDR1 as MDHEN and CDR2 as SYDVKM. With V trimmed by 2 bases and J by 3 bases, 6 bases remained unmatched. This CDR3 spans 16 amino acids. CDR3 residues: CASSLQGQGIYNEQFF. CDR3 nucleotide sequence: TGTGCCAGCAGTTTACAAGGACAGGGTATCTACAATGAGCAGTTCTTC.

This chain links TRBV9 with TRBJ2-2; D may be TRBD2 (5 bases). Germline V lookup: CDR1 SGDLS, CDR2 YYNGEE. V dropped 4 bases and J dropped 1 base, with 11 bases sitting between them. The CDR3 is 15 residues long. The CDR3, as DNA: TGTGCCAGCAGCCCCTTCGGGGTGAACACCGGGGAGCTGTTTTTT. It codes for CASSPFGVNTGELFF.

CDR3 DNA sequence: TGTGCCAGCAGTTTCAGACCGGGAGTTGGATCCCTCCACTTT. This encodes CASSFRPGVGSLHF. V and J are TRBV27 and TRBJ1-6; no reliable D call. Germline CDR1 is MNHEY and CDR2 is SMNVEV (reference sequence). This CDR3 spans 14 amino acids. The V end was cut by 3 bases, the J end by 14 bases, with 17 bases between.

The gene calls are TRBV2 and TRBJ2-7, with 8 bases matching TRBD2. Looked up from germline, CDR1 is SNHLY and CDR2 is FYNNEI. CDR3 length: 14 residues. The trim removed 5 bases at V and 2 bases at J, leaving 5 bases unmatched. The CDR3 sequence is CASSPRTSTYEQYF. The CDR3 nucleotides read TGTGCCAGCAGTCCCCGGACTAGCACCTACGAGCAGTACTTC.

This clone was picked up one time. CDR3 sequence (DNA): TGTGCCAGCAGCCCGGAGATCGGGGAAAAACTGTTTTTT. It translates to CASSPEIGEKLFF. The rearrangement uses TRBV14 and TRBJ1-4; D unclear. Germline V gene lookup returns CDR1 SGHDN and CDR2 FVKESK. The CDR3 is made up of 13 amino acids. Trimming took 4 bases from V and 8 from J, leaving 11 bases between them.

The chain joins TRBV5-4 to TRBJ2-3, with 12 bases identical to TRBD2. CDR3 length: 16 amino acids. Germline V gene lookup returns CDR1 SGHNT and CDR2 YYREEE (reference sequence). The V segment lost 9 bases and the J segment 2 bases; nucleotides outside the gene matches: 10. DNA of the CDR3: TGTGCCATCCAGACCGGACTAGCGGGAAACACAGATACGCAGTATTTT. It translates to CAIQTGLAGNTDTQYF.

V and J are TRBV5-4 and TRBJ1-1, with D perhaps matching TRBD1 (6 bases). This CDR3 comprises 14 residues. Trimming took off 1 base at V and 7 bases at J, with 14 bases between the two ends. Germline lookup yields CDR1 SGHNT and CDR2 YYREEE (reference sequence). CDR3 in amino acids: CASSLPTGRNEAFF. CDR3 DNA sequence: TGTGCCAGCAGCTTGCCCACAGGGCGGAATGAAGCTTTCTTT.

This clone was counted at least ten times. The V gene is TRBV9, the J gene TRBJ2-1; possible D gene TRBD1, 5 bases. The CDR3 loop spans 15 amino acids. Trimming took 0 bases from V and 4 from J, leaving 11 bases between them. Germline V gene lookup returns CDR1 SGDLS and CDR2 YYNGEE. CDR3 coding DNA: TGTGCCAGCAGCGTAGACTGGGGCCATTACAATGAGCAGTTCTTC. It yields the protein CASSVDWGHYNEQFF.